This note documents a single T cell receptor beta chain sequence. Its antigen is still unknown. Germline V gives CDR1 SGHTA, CDR2 FQGNSA. Trimming cost V 4 bases and J 2 bases, with 10 bases left between them. CDR3 length equals 14 residues. TCRdb processed the reads anew with MiXCR; each CDR3 protein has one entry. The sample lists around 570,000 distinct CDR3 sequences; 35% to 50% were seen once. The data were taken from a study of T cell repertoires in cytomegalovirus infection. Study outcomes and limitations: CMV carriers having the relevant HLA were flagged by cumulative public TCR beta family frequency.

The chain uses TRBV7-2 and TRBJ2-3; possibly TRBD2 for D (6 bases). The sequence came from a human donor in good health (CMV status not recorded). Some clones in this sample may be carry-over from other donors' samples. The material was cultured PBMCs, obtained from culture after CMV antigen stimulation. The CDR3 loop is CASSWDSTTDTQYF. Written as DNA, the CDR3 is TGTGCCAGCAGCTGGGACTCAACCACAGATACGCAGTATTTT.